This T cell receptor (beta chain) was found in a study of vaccination effects on CD4 cells after COVID-19. Produced via immunoSEQ multiplex PCR; TCRdb's table is partial and in-frame only. The table lists tens of thousands of clones, 73% of them singletons. Antigen-specific CD4+ T cell clonotypes were called by their expansion after viral peptide-pool culture in ViraFEST. When around 10 days of culture had elapsed, CD4+ T cells were isolated. Each participant was administered two doses of either the BNT162b2 or the mRNA-1273 vaccine. Nucleocapsid antibody tests were negative, and the vaccine recipients had no prior SARS-CoV-2 infection. For each well, some 2 million PBMC were cultured with 8.5 to 10 IU/ml IL-2 and around 9.6 ug/ml peptides. Half of the medium was exchanged for IL-2 medium on both days 3 and 7. This CDR3 region has 14 residues. Germline V gene data show CDR1 as SGHTS and CDR2 as YDEGEE. The germline V and J ends were trimmed by 0 bases and 8 bases, with 15 bases remaining between them.

In regard to this clone: Its specificity is not known.

The V and J genes are TRBV5-8 and TRBJ2-7; D might be TRBD1 (6 bases). The origin of this receptor is a human donor who received a COVID-19 vaccine. Sample: CD4+ T cells from PBMCs cultured with HCoV-229E spike peptides, taken after COVID-19 vaccination. The CDR3 bases are TGTGCCAGCAGCTTGGGCCCAGGGGATATCAAGCAGTACGTC. This translates into CASSLGPGDIKQYV.